A single T cell receptor (beta chain) is shown here with its context. Its target is not known. Profiled with immunoSEQ multiplex PCR; TCRdb holds only in-frame clones, not every one. The table shows about 9,900 clones, with around 70% occurring only once. Germline V gene data show CDR1 as SGHDT and CDR2 as YYEEEE. The CDR3 contains 16 residues. The trim removed 0 bases at V and 5 bases at J, leaving 5 bases unmatched. The time point denotes: cycle 4 day 1 (C4D1), after less than 7 weeks of nivolumab. Each and every patient relapsed after autologous stem cell transplantation, and patients got differing brentuximab vedotin exposure. The investigators isolated CD8+ T cells from thawed PBMCs using magnetic negative selection. The data originate from a study of PD-1 blockade in classical Hodgkin lymphoma. The overall study: Patients were dosed intravenously with nivolumab at 3 mg/kg every 2 weeks.

General study results and limits: Diversity similar to that of newly diagnosed patients was seen at baseline in complete responders.

J is TRBJ2-5 and V is TRBV5-6; 12 bases align to TRBD2. The sequence was collected from a human donor with classical Hodgkin lymphoma. The specimen was CD8+ T cells from blood, collected before the fourth cycle of nivolumab. The CDR3 region has the DNA TGTGCCAGCAGCTTGGGACTAGCGGGGGCCGGGGAGACCCAGTACTTC. Translating it yields CASSLGLAGAGETQYF. Full variable domain (remainder filled in from reference TRBV5-6 and TRBJ2-5): DAGVTQSPTHLIKTRGQQVTLRCSPKSGHDTVSWYQQALGQGPQFIFQYYEEEERQRGNFPDRFSGHQFPNYSSELNVNALLLGDSALYLCASSLGLAGAGETQYFGPGTRLLVL.